This paragraph covers one T cell receptor beta chain sequence. The data were obtained in a study of blood T cell repertoires in COVID-19. The overall study: Some COVID-19 samples were acute and others convalescent; all came from the United States, Italy and Spain. The cDNA or gDNA used as material had been derived from T cells, B-cell-depleted T cells, or PBMCs.

The V segment lost 6 bases and the J segment 4 bases; nucleotides outside the gene matches: 1. The CDR3 is 13 amino acids. The data were produced by immunoSEQ multiplex PCR, yet TCRdb's version contains in-frame clones alone and is incomplete. This table has tens of thousands of clones, roughly 89% appearing once. The rearrangement joins TRBV12-3 or TRBV12-4 to TRBJ1-5, with 9 bases identical to TRBD1. The sample consisted of peripheral blood. This TCR was sampled from an elderly woman with acute or convalescent COVID-19. The CDR3 loop reads CASRGTGNQPQHF. For the CDR3, the DNA is TGTGCCAGCAGGGGGACAGGGAATCAGCCCCAGCATTTT.